Listed below are T cell receptor beta chains from one sample, sequenced in a study of shared clonotypes between healthy human individuals. Clones were read by immunoSEQ multiplex PCR, and TCRdb kept only the in-frame ones, dropping some. This table holds 950,000 to 1,300,000 clones, 65% to 75% found once. Input material: memory CD4+ T cells sorted from blood. These receptors originate from a man aged 18 to 35 in good health. Each CDR3 is given with its conserved first and last residue. A D gene is named only where the DNA matches it firmly. Clone size is given for some rows only: seen once, a few or many times, or a class if the clone is expanded.

d_gene,j_gene,abundance,v_gene,CDR3nt,CDR3aa
.,TRBJ1-1,.,TRBV7-9,TGTGCCAGCAGCTTAGGTCAGGGGCGCGCAACTGAAGCTTTCTTT,CASSLGQGRATEAFF
TRBD1,TRBJ1-2,.,TRBV6-5,TGTGCCAGCAGTTCCTCGGACAGGGGGGCCTACACCTTC,CASSSSDRGAYTF
.,TRBJ1-4,.,TRBV15,TGTGCCACCAGAACCGGGACGGAAAATGAAAAACTGTTTTTT,CATRTGTENEKLFF
TRBD1,TRBJ1-4,.,TRBV27,TGTGCCAGCAGCCGGACAGGGTTCGCGGCAACTAATGAAAAACTGTTTTTT,CASSRTGFAATNEKLFF
.,TRBJ2-1,.,TRBV11-3,TGTGCCAGCAGCTTAGATTCCCGGTACAATGAGCAGTTCTTC,CASSLDSRYNEQFF
TRBD1,TRBJ1-2,few,TRBV5-1,TGCGCCAGCAGCCACGGACAGGGGGATGGCTACACCTTC,CASSHGQGDGYTF
TRBD2,TRBJ2-5,.,TRBV9,TGTGCCAGCAGCACCCCTAGCGGGGGGGCGGAGACCCAGTACTTC,CASSTPSGGAETQYF
.,TRBJ1-6,.,TRBV11-2,TGTGCCAGCAGCTTAGAAGGGGCGAGTTCACCCCTCCACTTT,CASSLEGASSPLHF
TRBD2,TRBJ2-4,.,TRBV7-2,TGTGCCAGCAGCACGACTAGCGGGAATGGAAACATTCAGTACTTC,CASSTTSGNGNIQYF
.,TRBJ1-2,.,TRBV2,TGTGCCAGCAGTGTAGAGGCTAACTATGGCTACACCTTC,CASSVEANYGYTF
TRBD2,TRBJ2-7,once,TRBV10-3,TGTGCCATCAGCGCGGGGGAGGGTAGCTACGAGCAGTACTTC,CAISAGEGSYEQYF
TRBD1,TRBJ1-1,few,TRBV7-2,TGTGCCAGCAGCCCGGGGACAGGGGGCACTGAAGCTTTCTTT,CASSPGTGGTEAFF
TRBD2,TRBJ2-2,.,TRBV2,TGTGCCAGTTTGAGCGGGGGACCGAACACCGGGGAGCTGTTTTTT,CASLSGGPNTGELFF
TRBD1,TRBJ1-1,.,TRBV12-5,TGTGCTAGTGACAACGGACAGGCTCGAAGTTCTGAAGCTTTCTTT,CASDNGQARSSEAFF
TRBD1,TRBJ1-6,.,TRBV4-1,TGCGCCAGCAGCCTAGACAGGGGGCTCTCTTCACCCCTCCACTTT,CASSLDRGLSSPLHF
.,TRBJ1-6,.,TRBV6-1,TGTGCCACCCGAGAACAGCACAATTCACCCCTCCACTTT,CATREQHNSPLHF
TRBD2,TRBJ2-1,once,TRBV12-5,TGTGCTAGTGGTCCTGGACTAGCGGGGGGTACGAATGAGCAGTTCTTC,CASGPGLAGGTNEQFF
.,TRBJ2-7,.,TRBV5-4,TGTGCCAGCAGCTTGGAGTCCAGGGGGGATTACGAGCAGTACTTC,CASSLESRGDYEQYF
TRBD1,TRBJ1-2,.,TRBV11-2,TGTGCCAGCAGCCAACAGGGGGCCTCTGGCTACACCTTC,CASSQQGASGYTF
.,TRBJ1-3,.,TRBV5-1,TGCGCCAGCACGACGGACAGTTCCTCTGGAAACACCATATATTTT,CASTTDSSSGNTIYF
TRBD1,TRBJ2-2,.,TRBV11-2,TGTGCCAGCAGCCCTACAGGGGGCAAAAAGGACGGGGAGCTGTTTTTT,CASSPTGGKKDGELFF
.,TRBJ1-2,.,TRBV20-1,TGCAGCAGGGTTTCTAACTATGGCTACACCTTC,CSRVSNYGYTF
.,TRBJ2-1,.,TRBV13,TGTGCCAGCAGCTTAGATCCGACTGGCTACAATGAGCAGTTCTTC,CASSLDPTGYNEQFF
.,TRBJ2-1,.,TRBV4-1,TGCGCCAGCAGCCAACAGGTGAGCTCCTACAATGAGCAGTTCTTC,CASSQQVSSYNEQFF
TRBD1,TRBJ1-4,.,TRBV28,TGTGCCAGCATCACCAGGGGGTCGGCTAATGAAAAACTGTTTTTT,CASITRGSANEKLFF
.,TRBJ2-5,.,TRBV6-5,TGTGCCAGCAGTAAATCAGGGATAGAGACCCAGTACTTC,CASSKSGIETQYF
TRBD1,TRBJ2-5,once,TRBV15,TGTGCCACCAGCACTGGGACAGGGATCAGGGGTCAAGAGACCCAGTACTTC,CATSTGTGIRGQETQYF
TRBD1,TRBJ2-5,few,TRBV7-9,TGTGCCAGCAGCATATGGACAGGGGGCCAAGAGACCCAGTACTTC,CASSIWTGGQETQYF
TRBD1,TRBJ1-2,.,TRBV27,TGTGCCAGCAGTCCTACTGGACAGGTGGGCTATGGCTACACCTTC,CASSPTGQVGYGYTF
TRBD1,TRBJ1-6,.,TRBV7-2,TGTGCCAGCAGCCTTGGGACAGTTCGTTCACCCCTCCACTTT,CASSLGTVRSPLHF
.,TRBJ2-7,.,TRBV6-1,TGTGCCAGCAGTGAAGGGAAGGGCGAGCAGTACTTC,CASSEGKGEQYF
.,TRBJ1-2,.,TRBV29-1,TGCAGCGTTGATGTGTCGAGCGTAGGGGCAGGAAACTATGGCTACACCTTC,CSVDVSSVGAGNYGYTF
.,TRBJ1-1,.,TRBV7-2,TGTGCCAGCAGCCCCGGGGCGAACACTGAAGCTTTCTTT,CASSPGANTEAFF
.,TRBJ2-4,.,TRBV19,TGTGCCAGTAGTATAGGCCTAGGGGCGGGCCCGGGGTTAGCCAAAAACATTCAGTACTTC,CASSIGLGAGPGLAKNIQYF
.,TRBJ1-2,few,TRBV29-1,TGCAGCGTTGAACTCGGCCAAGGCTACACCTTC,CSVELGQGYTF
.,TRBJ1-1,few,TRBV29-1,TGCAGCGGCAACTCAGGCATCACTGAAGCTTTCTTT,CSGNSGITEAFF
.,TRBJ2-7,once,TRBV10-3,TGTGCCATCTCAAGGGGGACGGATTACGAGCAGTACTTC,CAISRGTDYEQYF
.,TRBJ1-3,.,TRBV5-6,TGTGCCAGCAGCTTGGTGGACAGCATTTCCTCTGGAAACACCATATATTTT,CASSLVDSISSGNTIYF
.,TRBJ2-7,.,TRBV2,TGTGCCAGCTCACGTGATGGACCTCCGTTAGACGAGCAGTACTTC,CASSRDGPPLDEQYF
.,TRBJ2-2,.,TRBV7-3,TGTGCCAGCAGCTTAACGCCACTCAACACCGGGGAGCTGTTTTTT,CASSLTPLNTGELFF
.,TRBJ2-7,.,TRBV27,TGTGCCAGCAGTTTAACCACCTCGGGCTCCTACGAGCAGTACTTC,CASSLTTSGSYEQYF
.,TRBJ1-1,.,TRBV10-3,TGTGCCATCAGTGAGTCGAGCACTGAAGCTTTCTTT,CAISESSTEAFF
.,TRBJ1-1,.,TRBV20-1,TGCAGCTTGGACGGGAACACTGAAGCTTTCTTT,CSLDGNTEAFF
.,TRBJ1-5,once,TRBV19,TGTGCCAGTAGGGCTCCAGGCGGCGATCAGCCCCAGCATTTT,CASRAPGGDQPQHF
.,TRBJ1-5,.,TRBV19,TGTGCCAGTATGACGCACGGACGAGGCAATCAGCCCCAGCATTTT,CASMTHGRGNQPQHF
.,TRBJ1-6,few,TRBV30,TGTGCCTGGAATTACCCCCCTCCACCCCTCCACTTT,CAWNYPPPPLHF
TRBD2,TRBJ2-7,.,TRBV2,TGTGCCAGCGCAACGGGGGGGCCCTACGAGCAGTACTTC,CASATGGPYEQYF
.,TRBJ2-2,.,TRBV15,TGTGCCACCAGCAGGGTATACCTTACCGGGGAGCTGTTTTTT,CATSRVYLTGELFF
.,TRBJ1-3,.,TRBV7-9,TGTGCCAGCAGCTTGGGGAAATCCTCTGGAAACACCATATATTTT,CASSLGKSSGNTIYF
TRBD1,TRBJ1-2,.,TRBV27,TGTGCCAGCAGTTCAAACCGGGACAGGGTGCTCCTAGCGCGGGATTTTAACTATGGCTACACCTTC,CASSSNRDRVLLARDFNYGYTF
TRBD1,TRBJ1-4,.,TRBV7-9,TGTGCCAGCAGGGGACAGGGGGCAACGTCTAATGAAAAACTGTTTTTT,CASRGQGATSNEKLFF
TRBD1,TRBJ1-6,.,TRBV4-1,TGCGCCAGCAGCCCACAGGGACAGAGGAATTCACCCCTCCACTTT,CASSPQGQRNSPLHF
.,TRBJ2-1,.,TRBV6-6,TGTGCCAGCAGTTACGGGGCTCCGGAAACCTACAATGAGCAGTTCTTC,CASSYGAPETYNEQFF